These 28 T cell receptor beta chains were sequenced from one sample in a study of T-cell reconstitution after alpha-beta-depleted transplantation in children (dated by TCRdb to the mid-2010s). Library preparation was by PCR. Sequenced using an Illumina HiSeq 2500. Molecular barcoding was employed in the preparation of TCR libraries, with unique molecular identifiers being used to normalize TCRbeta repertoire quantification. The public reads were run again by TCRdb, first through fastp at Q25 and then through MiXCR, and only productive beta chains were kept. Rows merge per CDR3 protein into single entries with the most common DNA and genes. For this sample there are roughly 200,000 distinct CDR3 sequences; about 6.8% appear just once. The top ten clonotypes cover around 3% of the sample. Sample: PBMCs from the stem cell graft donor, taken from the stem cell graft. These receptors originate from a human donor who donated a stem cell graft to a child with Wiskott-Aldrich syndrome.

The chain combines TRBV7-9 with TRBJ1-2; no firm D call. The CDR3 runs to 13 residues. V lost 2 bases to trimming and J lost 0 bases, with 4 bases between them. Germline CDR1 is SEHNR and CDR2 is FQNEAQ (reference sequence). The CDR3 is CASSLQSNYGYTF. CDR3 sequence (DNA): TGTGCCAGCAGCTTACAATCTAACTATGGCTACACCTTC.

This clonotype was counted many times. The V call is TRBV12-3 or TRBV12-4, the J call TRBJ1-2, with D uncertain. The CDR3 sequence is 13 residues long. Deletions cut 4 bases from V and 8 bases from J, with 14 bases between. CDR3: CASSSERVEGYTF. In nucleotides, the CDR3 is TGTGCCAGCAGTTCGGAGAGGGTTGAGGGCTACACCTTC.

The J gene is TRBJ2-5, the V gene TRBV7-8; D is tentatively TRBD1 or TRBD2 (5 bases each). The CDR3 extends over 14 amino acids. V dropped 1 base and J dropped 5 bases, with 11 bases sitting between them. Germline CDR1 SGHVS, CDR2 FQNEAQ. CDR3 nucleotides: TGTGCCAGCAGCTTAGTACGTGGGGACGAGACCCAGTACTTC. Protein product: CASSLVRGDETQYF.

The rearrangement uses TRBV4-2 and TRBJ1-1; tentatively, D is TRBD1 (5 bases). Germline CDR1 and CDR2: LGHNA and YNFKEQ. The CDR3 is 15 amino acids. The V and J ends lost 5 bases and 1 base respectively, with 14 bases between them. The CDR3 DNA reads as TGTGCCAGCAGCTATAAGGGACTGCCGAACACTGAAGCTTTCTTT. Protein: CASSYKGLPNTEAFF.

Many counts were recorded for this clonotype. The rearrangement uses TRBV29-1 and TRBJ2-3; 7 nucleotides line up with TRBD2. In germline, CDR1 is SQVTM, CDR2 ANQGSEA. The trim removed 4 bases at V and 2 bases at J, leaving 9 bases unmatched. CDR3 length: 15 residues. The DNA for the CDR3 is TGCAGCGTTGGACGAGCGGGGATGACCACAGATACGCAGTATTTT. Translating it yields CSVGRAGMTTDTQYF.

This clonotype was seen a handful of times. This chain joins TRBV7-2 and TRBJ2-2; no definite D call. Trimming pared 5 bases from V and 6 bases from J, leaving 7 bases between. Per germline, CDR1 SGHTA and CDR2 FQGNSA. CDR3 length: 12 residues. The CDR3 spells CASSLSPGELFF. CDR3 sequence (DNA): TGTGCCAGCAGCCTGAGTCCCGGGGAGCTGTTTTTT.

The sample holds many counts of this clonotype. This chain links TRBV29-1 with TRBJ2-1; 7 bases map to TRBD2. The V and J ends lost 7 bases and 7 bases, in that order; junction bases with no gene match: 10. There are 13 residues in the CDR3. CDR1 and CDR2 from the germline V gene are SQVTM and ANQGSEA. CDR3 nucleotide sequence: TGCAGCGCTGGGGAGGGAAATGAAAATGAGCAGTTCTTC. It specifies CSAGEGNENEQFF.

This clonotype showed up many times. V and J are TRBV27 and TRBJ2-1, with 8 positions matching TRBD2. This CDR3 comprises 19 residues. With 2 bases clipped from V and 3 bases from J, the junction kept 15 bases outside the gene matches. CDR1 is MNHEY and CDR2 is SMNVEV in the germline V gene (reference sequence). DNA for the CDR3: TGTGCCAGCAGTTTACTCCCCTGGAGTGCTAGCGGGTTCTACAATGAGCAGTTCTTC. Encoded protein: CASSLLPWSASGFYNEQFF.

This clonotype was recorded many times. V and J are TRBV29-1 and TRBJ1-5, with D possibly being TRBD1 (6 bases). V lost 6 bases to trimming and J lost 3 bases, with 15 bases between them. Germline values: CDR1 SQVTM, CDR2 ANQGSEA. The CDR3 extends over 14 amino acids. The CDR3 sequence is CSVRTEGYNQPQHF. In DNA, the CDR3 is TGCAGCGTGAGGACAGAGGGATACAATCAGCCCCAGCATTTT.

This clonotype was seen repeatedly, ten times or more. This sequence joins TRBV24-1 and TRBJ2-1; D is perhaps TRBD1 (5 bases). Trimming stripped 3 bases from V and 4 bases from J, with 15 bases between. There are 16 residues in the CDR3. Germline V gives CDR1 KGHDR, CDR2 SFDVKD. CDR3 region: CATSDRSAQVYNEQFF. Written as DNA, the CDR3 is TGTGCCACCAGTGATCGGAGTGCACAGGTGTACAATGAGCAGTTCTTC.

This clonotype was seen many times. The chain carries TRBV5-1 and TRBJ2-7, with D uncertain. The CDR3 extends over 13 amino acids. Trimming removed 4 bases from V and 0 bases from J, with 8 bases in between. CDR1 is SGHRS and CDR2 is YFSETQ in the germline V gene. CDR3 coding DNA: TGCGCCAGCAGCGCCTCGGACTCCTACGAGCAGTACTTC. Amino acids: CASSASDSYEQYF.

There are many counts of this clonotype. The CDR3 protein is CASSLGRDYEQYF. For the CDR3, the DNA is TGTGCCAGCTCCTTGGGCAGGGACTACGAGCAGTACTTC. The chain carries TRBV6-5 and TRBJ2-7; weak D call: TRBD1 (5 bases). V gave up 8 bases and J gave up 3 bases, with 14 bases separating them. The germline gives CDR1 MNHEY, CDR2 SVGAGI. The CDR3 consists of 13 residues.

This clonotype appeared a few times. The chain joins TRBV18 to TRBJ2-3; TRBD2 aligns across 7 bases. Germline V gene data show CDR1 as KGHSH and CDR2 as LQKENI. This CDR3 contains 15 residues. V lost 3 bases, J lost 4 bases, and 7 bases stayed unmatched. The CDR3 region has the DNA TGTGCCAGCTCACCTATGCGGGAGCTAGCAGATACGCAGTATTTT. It encodes CASSPMRELADTQYF.

This clonotype was detected ten times or more. The chain is built from TRBV10-3 and TRBJ1-5, with 7 bases aligning to TRBD1. V was clipped by 10 bases and J by 0 bases; unmatched bases: 6. The V gene's germline CDR1 is ENHRY and CDR2 SYGVKD. CDR3 length: 14 residues. The CDR3 protein is CATQTGVSNQPQHF. The DNA for the CDR3 is TGTGCCACCCAAACAGGGGTTAGCAATCAGCCCCAGCATTTT.

This clonotype was seen at least ten times. The chain has TRBV7-9 and TRBJ1-5, with D hard to call. Trimming pared 1 base from V and 0 bases from J, leaving 10 bases between. Germline CDR1 SEHNR, CDR2 FQNEAQ (reference sequence). CDR3 length equals 16 residues. Here the CDR3 DNA reads TGTGCCAGCAGCTTAGGGCCAGGAATTAGCAATCAGCCCCAGCATTTT. It codes for CASSLGPGISNQPQHF.

This clonotype appeared many times. The V and J genes are TRBV5-1 and TRBJ2-1; 10 bases fit TRBD2. Germline-derived CDR1 and CDR2 are SGHRS and YFSETQ. With V trimmed by 6 bases and J by 0 bases, 6 bases remained unmatched. The CDR3 is 16 amino acids. The CDR3 nucleotides read TGCGCCAGCAAGTTAGCGGGGGGAAGCTCCTACAATGAGCAGTTCTTC. It translates to CASKLAGGSSYNEQFF.

The sample holds many counts of this clonotype. The CDR3 loop is CASSSGTGNYEQYF. The DNA for the CDR3 is TGTGCCAGCTCCTCCGGGACAGGTAACTACGAGCAGTACTTC. This chain links TRBV18 with TRBJ2-7; 8 positions match TRBD1. The CDR3 is 14 residues long. In germline, CDR1 is KGHSH, CDR2 LQKENI. Trimming removed 6 bases from V and 3 bases from J; junction bases left unmatched: 7.

The rearrangement links TRBV5-2 to TRBJ2-2; the table names TRBD2, a call not compared with the DNA. TRBV5-2 represents a pseudogene. The CDR3 is made up of 14 amino acids. For the CDR3, the DNA is TGTGCCAGCAACCCGGGGCTAGCCTTCGGGGAGCTGTTTTTT. Encoded protein: CASNPGLAFGELFF.

This clonotype was recorded at least ten times. This sequence joins TRBV29-1 and TRBJ2-2, with 9 bases that match TRBD1. The CDR3 has 15 amino acids. The germline V gene has CDR1 SQVTM and CDR2 ANQGSEA. After removal of 5 bases from V and 4 bases from J, the junction contained 8 bases not matched to a gene. The CDR3 loop is CSVLDRGDFTGELFF. In DNA form, the CDR3 reads TGCAGCGTTCTTGACAGGGGGGATTTCACCGGGGAGCTGTTTTTT.

There are many counts of this clonotype. The rearrangement links TRBV5-1 to TRBJ2-7; the match to TRBD1 covers 8 bases. The CDR3 is 16 residues long. V lost 4 bases to trimming and J lost 2 bases; unmatched junction nucleotides: 11. Germline loops: CDR1 SGHRS, CDR2 YFSETQ. CDR3 region: CASSEPPGQVAYEQYF. CDR3 DNA sequence: TGCGCCAGCAGCGAACCCCCGGGACAGGTGGCCTACGAGCAGTACTTC.

Ten or more counts support this clonotype. The rearrangement links TRBV20-1 to TRBJ2-7; D perhaps matches TRBD1 (5 bases). V was clipped by 6 bases and J by 3 bases, with 21 bases between them. CDR1 is DFQATT, CDR2 SNEGSKA, per germline (reference sequence). The CDR3 extends over 15 amino acids. The CDR3 DNA reads as TGCAGTGCGACAACCCCAGGGTGGTCCCTCTACGAGCAGTACTTC. Amino acid sequence: CSATTPGWSLYEQYF.

This clonotype was detected many times. The rearrangement uses TRBV14 and TRBJ2-3; D gene unclear. V was shortened by 4 bases and J by 3 bases, with 5 bases between the two germline ends. The CDR3 consists of 12 residues. Germline loops: CDR1 SGHDN, CDR2 FVKESK. The CDR3 loop reads CASSPFTDTQYF. CDR3 nucleotides: TGTGCCAGCAGCCCATTTACAGATACGCAGTATTTT.

This clonotype was detected many times. This rearrangement joins TRBV4-3 to TRBJ2-7, with 8 bases matching TRBD2. Germline CDR1 is LGHNA and CDR2 is YSLEER. Losses at the gene ends were 0 bases for V and 3 bases for J; bases not matched to a gene: 4. The CDR3 covers 15 residues. The CDR3 DNA follows: TGCGCCAGCAGCCAAGATAGGCTAGCGGGCTACGAGCAGTACTTC. This encodes CASSQDRLAGYEQYF.

The table lists this clonotype with many counts. V gene TRBV9 combines with J gene TRBJ2-2; D not resolved. Trimming took off 0 bases at V and 4 bases at J, with 4 bases between the two ends. Germline CDR1 and CDR2: SGDLS and YYNGEE. The CDR3 totals 13 residues. The DNA for the CDR3 is TGTGCCAGCAGCGTAGGCCCCACCGGGGAGCTGTTTTTT. It specifies CASSVGPTGELFF. The whole variable domain, remainder taken from reference TRBV9 and TRBJ2-2, is DSGVTQTPKHLITATGQRVTLRCSPRSGDLSVYWYQQSLDQGLQFLIQYYNGEERAKGNILERFSAQQFPDLHSELNLSSLELGDSALYFCASSVGPTGELFFGEGSRLTVL.

Worth noting for this clonotype: At one end, the junction sequence differs from germline, possibly due to a read error. The rearrangement uses TRBV20-1 and TRBJ2-1; the D gene could be TRBD1 or TRBD2 (7 bases each). CDR1 is DFQATT and CDR2 is SNEGSKA in the germline V gene (reference sequence). The length of the CDR3 is 19 residues. The CDR3, as DNA: TGCTGTGCTAGGGCCACTCCAGGGGGGGGTAGCGGATTATACAATGAGCAGTTCTTC. Its translation: CCARATPGGGSGLYNEQFF.

This clonotype was found many times. This rearrangement joins TRBV10-3 to TRBJ2-2; D perhaps matches TRBD1 (5 bases). The germline gives CDR1 ENHRY, CDR2 SYGVKD. This CDR3 has 15 amino acids. V lost 3 bases to trimming and J lost 1 base, with 9 bases between them. Here the CDR3 DNA reads TGTGCCATCAGTGATAGGGGCCTGAACACCGGGGAGCTGTTTTTT. Its protein product is CAISDRGLNTGELFF.

The chain links TRBV7-6 to TRBJ2-7; 7 bases match TRBD2. Germline trimming cut 6 bases from V and 5 bases from J; bases unmatched to any gene: 13. The CDR3 has 15 amino acids. The germline V gene has CDR1 SGHVS and CDR2 FNYEAQ. CDR3 sequence: CASRPARGGGHEQYF. The CDR3 DNA follows: TGTGCCAGCAGACCAGCCCGCGGGGGAGGCCACGAGCAGTACTTC.

The table lists this clonotype with many counts. The chain links TRBV5-6 to TRBJ2-1; tentative D call: TRBD2 (5 bases). Germline V gene data show CDR1 as SGHDT and CDR2 as YYEEEE. The V and J ends lost 4 bases and 4 bases respectively, with 21 bases between them. CDR3 length: 17 residues. The CDR3 here is CASSPLGRAGGYNEQFF. Written as DNA, the CDR3 is TGTGCCAGCAGCCCTTTAGGTAGGGCAGGAGGATACAATGAGCAGTTCTTC.